The source of this TCR beta chain is a study of blood T cell repertoires in COVID-19. Overall study: In each case, the material was cDNA or gDNA derived from T cells, B-cell-depleted T cells, or PBMCs.

This table comes from immunoSEQ multiplex PCR, and its TCRdb copy is limited to in-frame clones, with some not included. Here the sample spans tens of thousands of clones, 65% to 85% being singletons. In Seattle, patients joined the study during active infection and were tracked longitudinally. Specimen: peripheral blood. The TCR was taken from a man in his 70s with COVID-19, enrolled during active disease.

The CDR3 region is CASSKKGLAGNTGELFF. Written as DNA, the CDR3 is TGTGCCAGCAGCAAGAAGGGACTAGCGGGGAACACCGGGGAGCTGTTTTTT. The V and J genes are TRBV11-2 and TRBJ2-2; 12 bases map to TRBD2. Germline lookup yields CDR1 SGHAT and CDR2 FQNNGV. V lost 5 bases to trimming and J lost 1 base; unmatched junction nucleotides: 5. This CDR3 has 17 residues.